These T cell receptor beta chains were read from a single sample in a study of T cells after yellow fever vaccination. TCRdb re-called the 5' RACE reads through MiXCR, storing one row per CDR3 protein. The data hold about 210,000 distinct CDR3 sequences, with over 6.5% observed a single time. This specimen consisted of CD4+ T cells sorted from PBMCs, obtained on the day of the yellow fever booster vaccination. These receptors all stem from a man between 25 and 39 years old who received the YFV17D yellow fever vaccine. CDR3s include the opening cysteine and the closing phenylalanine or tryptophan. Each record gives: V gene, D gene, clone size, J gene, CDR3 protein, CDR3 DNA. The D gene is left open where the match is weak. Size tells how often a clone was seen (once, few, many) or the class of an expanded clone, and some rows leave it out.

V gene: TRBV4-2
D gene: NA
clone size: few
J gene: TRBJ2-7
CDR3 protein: CASSQDSGGHRSYEQYF
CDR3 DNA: TGTGCCAGCAGCCAGGACTCGGGGGGACACCGCTCCTACGAGCAGTACTTC

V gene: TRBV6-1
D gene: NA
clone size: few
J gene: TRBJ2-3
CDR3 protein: CASSLDDSDTQYF
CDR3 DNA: TGTGCCAGCAGCCTGGACGACTCAGATACGCAGTATTTT

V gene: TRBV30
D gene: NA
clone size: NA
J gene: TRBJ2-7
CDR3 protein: CAWSSSVYEQYF
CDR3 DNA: TGTGCCTGGAGTTCTTCGGTTTACGAGCAGTACTTC

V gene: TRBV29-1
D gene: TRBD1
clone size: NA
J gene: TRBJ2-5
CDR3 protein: CSVGGTGGETQYF
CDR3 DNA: TGCAGCGTTGGAGGGACAGGGGGCGAGACCCAGTACTTC

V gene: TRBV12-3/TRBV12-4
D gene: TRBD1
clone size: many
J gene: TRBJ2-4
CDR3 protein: CASSLQTGDGKNIQYF
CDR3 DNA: TGTGCCAGCAGTTTACAGACAGGGGACGGCAAAAACATTCAGTACTTC

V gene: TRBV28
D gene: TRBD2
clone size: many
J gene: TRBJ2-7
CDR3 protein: CASSTRGVTYEQYF
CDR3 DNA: TGTGCCAGCAGCACCCGGGGGGTGACCTACGAGCAGTACTTC

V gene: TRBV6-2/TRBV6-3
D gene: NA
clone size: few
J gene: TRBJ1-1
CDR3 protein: CASANRLGTEAFF
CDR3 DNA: TGTGCCAGCGCCAATCGGTTGGGGACTGAAGCTTTCTTT

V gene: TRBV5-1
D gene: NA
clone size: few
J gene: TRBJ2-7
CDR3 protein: CASSLESGVSSYEQYF
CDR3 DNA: TGCGCCAGCAGCTTGGAATCAGGTGTGAGCTCCTACGAGCAGTACTTC

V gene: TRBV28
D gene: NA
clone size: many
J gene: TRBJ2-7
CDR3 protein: CASSSLAASSYEQYF
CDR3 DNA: TGTGCCAGCAGTTCCTTGGCGGCAAGCTCCTACGAGCAGTACTTC

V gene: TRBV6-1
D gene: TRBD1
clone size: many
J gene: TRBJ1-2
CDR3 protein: CASRASGQGFGYTF
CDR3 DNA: TGTGCCAGCAGGGCGTCGGGACAGGGATTCGGCTACACCTTC

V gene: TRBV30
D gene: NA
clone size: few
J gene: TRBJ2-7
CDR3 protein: CAWTVRTSYEQYF
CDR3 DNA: TGTGCCTGGACGGTGCGGACCTCCTACGAGCAGTACTTC

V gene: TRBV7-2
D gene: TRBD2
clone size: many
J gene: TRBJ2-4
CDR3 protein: CASSLGLAGLYF
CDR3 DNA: TGTGCCAGCAGCTTAGGACTAGCGGGATTGTACTTC

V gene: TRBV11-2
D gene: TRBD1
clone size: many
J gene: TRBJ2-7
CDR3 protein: CASSLDRDRVHEQYF
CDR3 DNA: TGTGCCAGCAGCTTAGATCGGGACAGGGTACACGAGCAGTACTTC

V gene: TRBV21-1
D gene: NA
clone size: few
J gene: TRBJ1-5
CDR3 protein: CASSKEGRGRAASVSQPQHF
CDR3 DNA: TGTGCCAGCAGCAAAGAGGGGAGAGGGCGAGCGGCCTCGGTGAGTCAGCCCCAGCATTTT

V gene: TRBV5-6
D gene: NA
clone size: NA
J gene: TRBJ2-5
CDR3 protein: CASSLFEGAQTQYF
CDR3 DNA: TGTGCCAGCAGCTTATTTGAGGGCGCACAGACCCAGTACTTC

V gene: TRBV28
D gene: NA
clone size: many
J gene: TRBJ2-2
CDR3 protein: CASSYGRAALDGELFF
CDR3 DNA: TGTGCCAGCAGTTACGGGCGAGCCGCCCTTGACGGGGAGCTGTTTTTT

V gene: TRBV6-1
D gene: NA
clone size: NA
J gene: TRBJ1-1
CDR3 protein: CASTLDRSYTEAFF
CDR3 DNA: TGTGCCAGCACGCTAGACAGGTCATACACTGAAGCTTTCTTT

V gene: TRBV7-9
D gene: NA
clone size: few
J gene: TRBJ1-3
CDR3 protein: CASSLKRSSGNTIYF
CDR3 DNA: TGTGCCAGCAGCTTAAAAAGGAGCTCTGGAAACACCATATATTTT

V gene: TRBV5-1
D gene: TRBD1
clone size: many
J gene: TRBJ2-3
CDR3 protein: CASSNDRADTQYF
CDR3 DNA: TGCGCCAGCAGTAACGACAGGGCAGATACGCAGTATTTT

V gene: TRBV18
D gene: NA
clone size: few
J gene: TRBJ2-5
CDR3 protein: CASSPSLGNRLQETQYF
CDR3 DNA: TGTGCCAGCTCACCATCTCTCGGGAATCGTCTACAAGAGACCCAGTACTTC

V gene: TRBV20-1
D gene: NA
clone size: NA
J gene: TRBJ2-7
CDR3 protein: CSATTGLYPTTYEQYF
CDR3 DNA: TGCAGTGCCACCACTGGACTCTATCCAACAACCTACGAGCAGTACTTC

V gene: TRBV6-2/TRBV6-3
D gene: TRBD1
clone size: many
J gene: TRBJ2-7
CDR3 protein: CASRRPGQASYEQYF
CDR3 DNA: TGTGCCAGCAGGCGACCGGGACAGGCCTCCTACGAGCAGTACTTC

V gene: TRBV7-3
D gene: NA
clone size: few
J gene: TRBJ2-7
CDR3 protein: CASSQGASGTYEQYF
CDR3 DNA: TGTGCCAGCAGCCAGGGGGCTAGCGGTACCTACGAGCAGTACTTC